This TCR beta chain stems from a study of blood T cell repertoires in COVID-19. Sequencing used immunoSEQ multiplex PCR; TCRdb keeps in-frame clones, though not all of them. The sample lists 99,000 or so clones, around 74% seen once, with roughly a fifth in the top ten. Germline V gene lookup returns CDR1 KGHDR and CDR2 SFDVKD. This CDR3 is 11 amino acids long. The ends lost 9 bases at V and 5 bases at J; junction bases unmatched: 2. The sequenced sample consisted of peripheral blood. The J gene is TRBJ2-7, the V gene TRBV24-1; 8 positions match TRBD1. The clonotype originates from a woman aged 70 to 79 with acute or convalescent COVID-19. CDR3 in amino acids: CATGQGNEQYF. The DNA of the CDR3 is TGTGCCACCGGACAGGGCAACGAGCAGTACTTC.